A single sample is the source of the 3 T cell receptor beta chains below, sequenced in a study of T cell responses to AZD1222 COVID-19 vaccine (dated by TCRdb to 2020 to 2023). Libraries were built with the immunoSEQ multiplex PCR assay. The source is immuneACCESS, and TCRdb retained only in-frame sequences with V and J called. Part of the clones is not carried over; for the studies checked, unresolved V genes explain less than half of this, and the remainder is unexplained. The sample table holds over 85,000 clones, of which 70% to 90% were seen once. The top ten clonotypes cover 15% of the sample. The label giving this sample's time point can be read as: about 28 days (+/-7) after the second vaccine dose. The material sequenced was peripheral blood, taken 28 days after the second AZD1222 dose. Receptors originate from an adult who received the AZD1222 COVID-19 vaccine.

V gene TRBV21-1 combines with J gene TRBJ1-1. TRBV21-1 is designated a pseudogene. CDR3 length: 10 amino acids. The CDR3 DNA reads TGTGCCAGCACCCTCCCCGAAGCTTTCTTT. Its translation: CASTLPEAFF.

This clone was found once. For the CDR3, the DNA is TGCGCCAGCAGCCAATCCGCAGACTCTGGGGCCAACGTCCTGACTTTC. This sequence encodes CASSQSADSGANVLTF. V gene TRBV4-1 combines with J gene TRBJ2-6; D ambiguous. CDR3 length: 16 amino acids. CDR1 and CDR2 from the germline V gene are MGHRA and YSYEKL. The V gene lost 2 bases and the J gene lost 0 bases, with 8 bases spanning the gap.

This clone was observed a few times. The chain employs TRBV9 and TRBJ2-7, with 12 nucleotides matching TRBD2. The trim removed 3 bases at V and 3 bases at J, leaving 7 bases unmatched. The CDR3 is made up of 16 amino acids. Germline V gene lookup returns CDR1 SGDLS and CDR2 YYNGEE. CDR3 protein: CASSANGLAGRYEQYF. The CDR3 nucleotides read TGTGCCAGCAGCGCAAACGGACTAGCGGGGCGCTACGAGCAGTACTTC.